Detailed here is one TCR beta chain. This clone was recorded only once. Its specific antigen is unknown. Base qualities are not recorded, but no much larger clone differs from it by a single base. Collaborating institutions collected whole blood in K2EDTA tubes following their own protocols. For TCRbeta analysis, collaborators shipped samples in one of three forms: frozen whole blood, isolated PBMCs, or DNA extracted from either of those sample types. This entry is derived from a study of blood T cell repertoires in COVID-19 (dated by TCRdb to 2019 to 2021). Some background on the complete study: Samples from collaborators originated in the United States, Italy and Spain and spanned both the acute and convalescent phases of COVID-19. A de-identified subject ID, COVID-19 status, age in years and sex were almost always included in the sample metadata. Where HLA class I and class II types were available, the types were taken from metadata supplied by the sample provider, not from assay-based typing. The samples were drawn from two sources: the first 160 participants of the ongoing ImmuneRACE study, and 1,000 to 1,500 subjects contributed by 6 global collaborators. The prospective study material was composed of cDNA or gDNA derived from T cells, B-cell-depleted T cells, or PBMCs. The repertoires were released in a freely available public database meant as a resource for research on the immune response to SARS-CoV-2. Deeply sampled blood TCRbeta repertoires from subjects exposed to, actively infected with, or recovered from COVID-19 were included in the dataset. The study at large found these results: The quantity of clinical and demographic metadata differed by source and by participant and was supplied without curation.

TCRbeta CDR3 regions were amplified from genomic DNA by means of the immunoSEQ Assay, a bias-controlled multiplex PCR. Turning to the authors' computational methods: Nucleated cell counts per sample were estimated from amplification of reference gene primers within the assay. To quantify the absolute abundance of each unique TCRbeta CDR3 rearrangement, sequence reads were collapsed and filtered. For each sample, productive Simpson clonality was calculated as the square root of Simpson's diversity index over productive rearrangements. The table comes from immuneACCESS by way of TCRdb, which keeps in-frame sequences with V and J called. Part of the clones is missing from these tables; in studies checked, under half for an unresolved V gene and the rest for unknown reasons. Clone size and V and J calls were adopted from that table, with D and trimming inferred from the DNA. This sample lists about 120,000 clones; 85% to 90% were detected once. The leading ten clones occupy approximately 30% of the sample.

The CDR3 spans 15 residues, from the cysteine through the phenylalanine. Of the read, only the CDR3 DNA is kept; its 45 bases are in frame from base 1. Clipping removes 5 bases from V and 6 bases from J, with 10 as the unmatched junction base count. CDR1 and CDR2, per the germline V gene, are KGHSH and LQKENI. The TCR was taken from a man in his 70s with active or convalescent COVID-19. The sequence is built from TRBV18 and TRBJ1-1, and 9 bases in between align with TRBD1. The sample consisted of peripheral blood. The DNA sequence is TGTGCCAGCTCATCTAACAGGGGGCAGGACCCTGAAGCTTTCTTT. This yields the protein CASSSNRGQDPEAFF.